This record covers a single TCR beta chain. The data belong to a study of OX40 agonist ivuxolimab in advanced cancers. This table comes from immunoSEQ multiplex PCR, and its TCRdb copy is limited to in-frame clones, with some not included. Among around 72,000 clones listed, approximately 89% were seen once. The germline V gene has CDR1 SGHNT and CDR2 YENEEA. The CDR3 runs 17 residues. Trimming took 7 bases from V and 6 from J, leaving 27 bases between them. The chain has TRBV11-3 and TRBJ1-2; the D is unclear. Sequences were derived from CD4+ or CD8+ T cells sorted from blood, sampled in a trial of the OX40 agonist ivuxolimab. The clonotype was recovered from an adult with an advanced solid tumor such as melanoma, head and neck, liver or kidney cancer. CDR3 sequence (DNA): TGTGCCAGCACATTGGGGTTTATTAGAGTGTTCAGCGATGGCTACACCTTC. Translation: CASTLGFIRVFSDGYTF.